The rows below give T cell receptor beta chains drawn from one sample of a study of T cell responses to AZD1222 COVID-19 vaccine. Sequencing was performed with immunoSEQ multiplex PCR; in TCRdb, only in-frame clones are kept and a portion is missing. The data hold around 79,000 clones, with 70% to 90% observed a single time. The sequencing here drew on peripheral blood, taken on day 0 of AZD1222 vaccination. These receptors all stem from an adult in good health. CDR3s include the opening cysteine and the closing phenylalanine or tryptophan. Fields, in order: clone size, CDR3 length, J gene, D gene, V gene, CDR3 protein, CDR3 DNA. The D gene is left open where the match is weak. Clone size is stated in some rows and not others, as once, few, many or a class when expanded.

.	13	TRBJ2-5	.	TRBV6-5	CASRNTGGGTQYF	TGTGCCAGCAGAAATACAGGTGGGGGGACCCAGTACTTC
.	17	TRBJ2-2	TRBD2	TRBV3-1/TRBV3-2	CASSQGLAGGGTGELFF	TGTGCCAGCAGCCAAGGCCTAGCGGGAGGCGGGACCGGGGAGCTGTTTTTT
.	15	TRBJ2-7	.	TRBV19	CASSKTGQTNYEQYF	TGTGCCAGTAGTAAGACGGGTCAGACCAACTACGAGCAGTACTTC
few	15	TRBJ1-1	.	TRBV9	CASSPPPEDSTEAFF	TGTGCCAGCAGCCCCCCCCCTGAGGATAGCACTGAAGCTTTCTTT
once	16	TRBJ1-1	TRBD1	TRBV28	CASSLRNRGSATEAFF	TGTGCCAGCAGTTTACGTAACAGGGGATCAGCCACTGAAGCTTTCTTT
.	15	TRBJ2-5	TRBD1	TRBV9	CASSMGTGGQETQYF	TGTGCCAGCAGCATGGGGACAGGGGGCCAAGAGACCCAGTACTTC
.	15	TRBJ1-1	.	TRBV2	CASSFRASGVTEAFF	TGTGCCAGCAGTTTCAGGGCTTCGGGGGTCACTGAAGCTTTCTTT
.	16	TRBJ1-3	.	TRBV5-8	CASSLAVQYSGNTIYF	TGTGCCAGCAGCTTGGCTGTCCAGTACTCTGGAAACACCATATATTTT
once	14	TRBJ2-1	TRBD1	TRBV27	CASSRDRLDNEQFF	TGTGCCAGCAGCCGGGACAGACTTGACAATGAGCAGTTCTTC
.	14	TRBJ2-5	.	TRBV2	CASTPLGRQETQYF	TGTGCCAGCACCCCCCTGGGGCGGCAAGAGACCCAGTACTTC
.	17	TRBJ2-2	TRBD2	TRBV19	CASSREAGGGNTGELFF	TGTGCCAGTAGTCGGGAGGCGGGAGGCGGGAACACCGGGGAGCTGTTTTTT
once	17	TRBJ2-3	TRBD2	TRBV2	CANPGLAGVSSTDTQYF	TGTGCCAACCCGGGACTAGCGGGAGTCTCTAGCACAGATACGCAGTATTTT
few	17	TRBJ2-7	TRBD2	TRBV4-3	CASSQGETSDKSYEQYF	TGCGCCAGCAGCCAAGGAGAGACTAGCGATAAGTCCTACGAGCAGTACTTC
.	17	TRBJ1-2	.	TRBV5-1	CASSLSTSPEANYGYTF	TGCGCCAGCAGCTTATCCACCTCACCCGAAGCTAACTATGGCTACACCTTC
.	15	TRBJ2-1	TRBD1	TRBV7-6	CASSPGQGVVNEQFF	TGTGCCAGCAGCCCCGGACAGGGGGTGGTAAATGAGCAGTTCTTC
once	18	TRBJ2-7	TRBD2	TRBV24-1	CATSDRIKARTRLYEQYF	TGTGCCACCAGTGATAGAATTAAGGCACGGACTAGACTGTACGAGCAGTACTTC
.	14	TRBJ1-5	.	TRBV19	CASSIEGRDQPQHF	TGTGCCAGTAGTATAGAGGGGCGAGATCAGCCCCAGCATTTT
.	14	TRBJ1-5	TRBD1	TRBV7-8	CASSLGTENQPQHF	TGTGCCAGCAGCCTAGGGACAGAAAATCAGCCCCAGCATTTT
.	14	TRBJ1-5	.	TRBV19	CASSHQGGNQPQHF	TGTGCCAGTAGTCACCAGGGAGGCAATCAGCCCCAGCATTTT
.	16	TRBJ2-6	TRBD1	TRBV5-1	CASSSGTETGANVLTF	TGCGCCAGCAGCTCCGGGACAGAGACTGGGGCCAACGTCCTGACTTTC
.	14	TRBJ2-5	.	TRBV10-1	CASSESGSQETQYF	TGCGCCAGCAGTGAGTCGGGGTCTCAAGAGACCCAGTACTTC
.	16	TRBJ2-1	TRBD2	TRBV4-2	CASSPQPRSGRDEQFF	TGTGCCAGCAGCCCCCAACCTCGGAGCGGGAGGGATGAGCAGTTCTTC
once	17	TRBJ2-1	.	TRBV7-9	CASSLGSADRRKEKQFF	TGTGCCAGCAGCCTAGGTAGCGCGGACCGCCGCAAAGAAAAGCAGTTCTTC
.	15	TRBJ2-1	TRBD2	TRBV6-2/TRBV6-3	CASSPRTSGRGEQFF	TGTGCCAGCAGTCCCAGGACTAGCGGGAGAGGTGAGCAGTTCTTC
.	14	TRBJ1-1	.	TRBV5-4	CASSALSLDSQAFF	TGTGCCAGCAGCGCTCTATCATTGGACAGCCAAGCTTTCTTT
once	13	TRBJ1-1	.	TRBV10-1	CASSESGVSEAFF	TGCGCCAGCAGTGAGTCTGGAGTATCTGAAGCTTTCTTT
.	15	TRBJ1-3	.	TRBV18	CASSHLQGSGNTIYF	TGTGCCAGCTCACATCTACAGGGATCTGGAAACACCATATATTTT
.	13	TRBJ1-6	.	TRBV5-4	CASSLDRNSPLHF	TGTGCCAGCAGCTTGGACCGTAATTCACCCCTCCACTTT
.	15	TRBJ1-2	TRBD1	TRBV4-2	CASSQETGRDYGYTF	TGTGCCAGCAGCCAAGAGACAGGGAGGGACTATGGCTACACCTTC
.	15	TRBJ1-1	.	TRBV29-1	CSVGKMRALNTEAFF	TGCAGCGTGGGCAAGATGAGGGCGTTGAACACTGAAGCTTTCTTT
.	14	TRBJ1-2	.	TRBV25-1	CASSEYKGLGGYTF	TGTGCCAGCAGTGAATACAAGGGATTGGGTGGCTACACCTTC
few	14	TRBJ1-1	.	TRBV18	CASSPLGQYTEAFF	TGTGCCAGCTCACCCCTCGGGCAGTACACTGAAGCTTTCTTT